This TCR beta chain is from a study of cytomegalovirus exposure and HLA in healthy donors. PCR used 60 Vbeta primers and 13 Jbeta primers. Measured with immunoSEQ multiplex PCR; TCRdb has only the in-frame clones, and not every one. The sample lists 150,000 or so clones; 70% to 90% were seen once. This CDR3 is 15 amino acids long. Germline assignment: CDR1 SEHNR and CDR2 FQNEAQ (reference sequence). Worth noting for this clone: The antigen remains unidentified. At one of its ends the junction is not consistent with the germline gene, which may arise from a read error.

Whole-study results and caveats: Follow-up analysis found HLA locus-dependent TCR association rates, highest for DRB1 and lowest for HLA-C. Cytomegalovirus status was reportedly diagnosed by the classifier with high specificity and sensitivity. What a later analysis showed was that several of the most significant clusters appeared linked to common viral pathogens. Reports state that TCR beta sequences accurately predicted most subjects' HLA-A and HLA-B alleles.

Sequencing was performed on PBMCs. This TCR was recovered from a woman under 30 in good health and CMV-seronegative. The rearrangement uses TRBV7-9 and TRBJ2-7; tentatively, D is TRBD1 (6 bases). Here the CDR3 DNA reads TGTTCCAGCAGCTTTTGGGGCACCCCACTCCACAGGGAGTACTTC. It is translated as CSSSFWGTPLHREYF.